This entry features one TCR beta chain sequence. This sample is part of a study of cytomegalovirus exposure and HLA in healthy donors. The PCR employed 60 Vbeta primers together with 13 Jbeta primers. The data were produced by immunoSEQ multiplex PCR, yet TCRdb's version contains in-frame clones alone and is incomplete. The repertoire holds roughly 110,000 clones, with over 65% as singletons. V lost 2 bases to trimming and J lost 0 bases, with 11 bases between them. Per the germline V gene, CDR1 is LGHNA and CDR2 is YSLEER. There are 16 residues in the CDR3. The clonotype comes from a female donor in good health and CMV-seronegative. V and J are TRBV4-3 and TRBJ1-3; no firm D call. The sequenced material came from PBMCs. The CDR3 coding sequence is TGCGCCAGCAGCCAATCCTACCAACTCTCTGGAAACACCATATATTTT. Its translation: CASSQSYQLSGNTIYF.